This passage covers 15 T cell receptor beta chains from one sample sequenced in a study of cytomegalovirus exposure and HLA in healthy donors. Primers for the PCR totalled 60 Vbeta and 13 Jbeta. TCRdb keeps only in-frame clones here, not all; method: immunoSEQ multiplex PCR. The data hold about 120,000 clones, with around 80% observed a single time. Material for sequencing was PBMCs. The source is a woman aged 40-49 years in good health and CMV-seropositive.

The chain recombines TRBV30 with TRBJ2-5, with D tentatively TRBD1 (5 bases). The better agreement between TRBJ2-7 and the DNA end casts doubt on the J call. From germline, CDR1 is GTSNPN and CDR2 SVGIG (reference sequence). The CDR3 runs 14 residues. The CDR3 reads CAWSVKGVSYEQYF. CDR3 nucleotides: TGTGCCTGGAGTGTAAAAGGGGTATCCTACGAGCAGTACTTC.

The chain uses TRBV15 and TRBJ2-1, with 7 bases lining up with TRBD2. The CDR3 is 17 residues long. The V segment lost 0 bases and the J segment 4 bases; nucleotides outside the gene matches: 9. CDR1 is LNHNV, CDR2 YYDKDF, per germline (reference sequence). CDR3 protein: CATSRDPLGGIYNEQFF. CDR3 nucleotides: TGTGCCACCAGCAGAGATCCCCTCGGGGGGATTTACAATGAGCAGTTCTTC.

The chain links TRBV14 to TRBJ2-1; TRBD1 is a possible D gene (6 bases). Trimming shortened V by 1 base and J by 8 bases, and 18 bases separated the two germline ends. The CDR3 totals 16 residues. Germline CDR1 SGHDN, CDR2 FVKESK. The CDR3 DNA reads as TGTGCCAGCAGCCAAGTCCAGGGGTACTATTGGGATGAGCAGTTCTTC. Translation: CASSQVQGYYWDEQFF.

V gene TRBV7-9 combines with J gene TRBJ2-7; 8 bases fit TRBD1. With 7 bases clipped from V and 1 base from J, the junction kept 3 bases outside the gene matches. Looked up from germline, CDR1 is SEHNR and CDR2 is FQNEAQ (reference sequence). The length of the CDR3 is 13 residues. The CDR3 region has the DNA TGTGCCAGCACCCGACAGGGGTCCTACGAGCAGTACTTC. It is translated as CASTRQGSYEQYF. The variable domain in full, completed from reference TRBV7-9 and TRBJ2-7, reads DTGVSQNPRHKITKRGQNVTFRCDPISEHNRLYWYRQTLGQGPEFLTYFQNEAQLEKSRLLSDRFSAERPKGSFSTLEIQRTEQGDSAMYLCASTRQGSYEQYFGPGTRLTVT.

V usage is TRBV27 and J usage is TRBJ2-7, with 8 bases fitting TRBD1. The CDR3 has 14 residues. V gave up 7 bases and J gave up 5 bases; unmatched junction bases: 10. Germline values: CDR1 MNHEY, CDR2 SMNVEV (reference sequence). The CDR3 region is CASTRWQGADEQYF. CDR3 coding DNA: TGTGCCAGCACCCGCTGGCAGGGGGCCGACGAGCAGTACTTC.

This chain joins TRBV4-3 and TRBJ2-7, with 10 bases that match TRBD1. CDR1 LGHNA and CDR2 YSLEER come from the germline V gene. The CDR3 covers 16 residues. V lost 0 bases, J lost 3 bases, and 5 bases stayed unmatched. CDR3 in DNA: TGCGCCAGCAGCCAAGATCGGGGACAGGGGAGCTACGAGCAGTACTTC. This translates into CASSQDRGQGSYEQYF.

The chain links TRBV18 to TRBJ2-7; 12 nucleotides line up with TRBD1. Per germline, CDR1 KGHSH and CDR2 LQKENI. The CDR3 extends over 16 amino acids. V lost 1 base, J lost 5 bases, and 6 bases stayed unmatched. The chain's CDR3 is CASSPLVGTGGNEQYF. The CDR3 DNA reads as TGTGCCAGCTCACCACTCGTAGGGACAGGGGGCAACGAGCAGTACTTC.

The CDR3 nucleotides are TGCGCCAGCAGCCCCGGGACTTTAACGGGGGGCTACACCTTC. As protein: CASSPGTLTGGYTF. V is TRBV4-1 and J is TRBJ1-2; possibly TRBD1 for D (5 bases). The CDR3 runs 14 residues. Trimming shortened V by 4 bases and J by 8 bases, and 17 bases separated the two germline ends. In germline, CDR1 is MGHRA, CDR2 YSYEKL.

The chain uses TRBV6-5 and TRBJ1-2, with 8 bases that match TRBD1. The germline gives CDR1 MNHEY, CDR2 SVGAGI. This CDR3 is built from 15 residues. Unmatched junction bases numbered 13, after V lost 6 bases and J lost 7 bases. The CDR3 DNA reads as TGTGCCAGCAGATCGGCCTCGGACAGGGTTGGTGGCTACACCTTC. It specifies CASRSASDRVGGYTF.

This clone was counted a single time. The chain employs TRBV29-1 and TRBJ2-7; 9 bases agree with TRBD1. The CDR3 totals 13 residues. Losses at the gene ends were 4 bases for V and 2 bases for J; bases not matched to a gene: 3. The germline V gene encodes CDR1 SQVTM and CDR2 ANQGSEA. The CDR3 nucleotides read TGCAGCGTTGTTACAGGGGGCCCCTACGAGCAGTACTTC. Translated, it gives CSVVTGGPYEQYF.

This clone occurred once. This chain uses TRBV19 with TRBJ2-5, with TRBD2 matching 10 bases. Gene TRBJ2-7 matches the end of the DNA better, so the J call may be wrong. Germline CDR1 and CDR2: LNHDA and SQIVND (reference sequence). CDR3 length: 14 amino acids. CDR3 nucleotide sequence: TGTGCCAGTACAGAATCTAGCGGGAGTTTCGAGCAGTACTTC. Residues: CASTESSGSFEQYF.

J is TRBJ1-1 and V is TRBV5-1; D not certain. Trimming took 3 bases from V and 5 from J, leaving 8 bases between them. The germline gives CDR1 SGHRS, CDR2 YFSETQ. The CDR3 is 12 amino acids. CDR3 loop: CASSYGETEAFF. CDR3 nucleotide sequence: TGCGCCAGCAGCTACGGGGAGACTGAAGCTTTCTTT.

A few counts support this clone. This rearrangement joins TRBV5-4 to TRBJ1-2; TRBD1 might be the D (5 bases). The V and J ends lost 0 bases and 4 bases respectively, with 13 bases between them. In germline, CDR1 is SGHNT, CDR2 YYREEE (reference sequence). The CDR3 covers 15 residues. The CDR3 loop reads CASSLAAGDGYGYTF. DNA of the CDR3: TGTGCCAGCAGCTTGGCCGCGGGGGACGGCTATGGCTACACCTTC.

This clone was observed a single time. V and J are TRBV5-4 and TRBJ2-1, with D tentatively TRBD1 (6 bases). The V end lost 3 bases, the J end lost 4 bases, and 14 bases lay between the germline ends. CDR3 length equals 15 residues. Germline CDR1 is SGHNT and CDR2 is YYREEE (reference sequence). CDR3 bases: TGTGCCAGCAGCTCCGGGTCTAGGGGGTACAATGAGCAGTTCTTC. Residues: CASSSGSRGYNEQFF.

Details on this clone: Other DNA variants within this sample encode the same CDR3. CDR3 nucleotides: TGCGCCAGCAGCCCGACTAGCGGGAGGAATTACGAGCAGTACTTC. This codes for CASSPTSGRNYEQYF. This chain joins TRBV5-1 and TRBJ2-7; 13 bases are a match to TRBD2. The CDR3 runs to 15 residues. The ends lost 4 bases at V and 4 bases at J; junction bases unmatched: 5. CDR1 and CDR2 (germline): SGHRS, YFSETQ.